This TCR beta chain was identified during a study of blood T cell repertoires in COVID-19. Per the authors' pipeline: Counts of nucleated cells, estimated from reference gene primer amplification, were obtained. The repertoire was sequenced with immunoSEQ multiplex PCR; TCRdb's copy has only in-frame clones and lacks some. From that table come the V and J calls and clone size; the DNA was used to work out D and trimming. Here the sample spans 300,000 to 400,000 clones, about 92% being singletons. Enrolled through a virtual design, the participants were between roughly 18 and 89 years of age and came from about two dozen US areas. Categorization into cohorts depended on clinical history that participants reported. Cohort 3 recovered donors had two negative PCRs, clearance, or symptom resolution. Germline assignment: CDR1 KGHDR and CDR2 SFDVKD. The CDR3 is made up of 13 amino acids. The ends were cut back, 10 bases at V and 9 bases at J, with 18 bases in the middle.

Sequencing used PBMCs or T cells enriched from blood (not recorded which). The receptor was isolated from a man aged 55 to 70 who had recovered from COVID-19. The chain uses TRBV24-1 and TRBJ1-5, with D tentatively TRBD1 (5 bases). The CDR3 region is CATRDGGLGPQHF. DNA for the CDR3: TGTGCCACGCGGGACGGAGGACTGGGGCCCCAGCATTTT.